These 28 T cell receptor beta chains originate from one sample sequenced in a study of breast tumors, draining lymph nodes, adjacent tissues. TCRdb recomputed calls from the multiplex PCR reads with MiXCR, one row per CDR3 protein. The table includes around 230,000 distinct CDR3 sequences, under 35% detected once. Breast cancer patients provided tissue from their axillary draining lymph nodes. Input material: axillary lymph node tissue. Source of these receptors: a female donor with breast cancer. Some clones in this sample may be carry-over from other donors' samples.

This clonotype was seen ten or more times. This chain joins TRBV5-1 and TRBJ1-2; 7 bases match TRBD1. The CDR3 totals 14 residues. J lost 5 bases, V lost 0 bases, and 4 bases had no gene match. The germline gives CDR1 SGHRS, CDR2 YFSETQ. The CDR3 DNA reads TGCGCCAGCAGCTTGGGACAGGGCGATTATGGCTACACCTTC. It encodes CASSLGQGDYGYTF. Drawing the rest from reference TRBV5-1 and TRBJ1-2, the complete variable domain is KAGVTQTPRYLIKTRGQQVTLSCSPISGHRSVSWYQQTPGQGLQFLFEYFSETQRNKGNFPGRFSGRQFSNSRSEMNVSTLELGDSALYLCASSLGQGDYGYTFGSGTRLTVV.

This clonotype was counted at least ten times. The genes are TRBV4-2 and TRBJ2-1, with D possibly matching TRBD2 (5 bases). The CDR3 runs 16 residues. Per the germline V gene, CDR1 is LGHNA and CDR2 is YNFKEQ. Trimming stripped 1 base from V and 0 bases from J, with 10 bases between. CDR3 nucleotides: TGTGCCAGCAGCCAAGTTCAGCGGAGCTCCTACAATGAGCAGTTCTTC. This encodes CASSQVQRSSYNEQFF.

This clonotype was counted between two and nine times. One end of the junction does not line up with germline, which may come from a read error. This chain links TRBV5-1 with TRBJ2-1, with D uncertain. Germline CDR1 reads SGHRS; CDR2 reads YFSETQ. The CDR3 spans 15 residues. The CDR3 spells CASSLARSSYNEQFF. CDR3 bases: TGTGCCAGCAGCTTGGCCAGGAGCTCCTACAATGAGCAGTTCTTC.

This clonotype was observed many times. As DNA, the CDR3 is TGCAGTGCTAGAGAACAGGGCCTAAGGGAGACCCAGTACTTC. This encodes CSAREQGLRETQYF. V and J are TRBV20-1 and TRBJ2-5; D may be TRBD1 (6 bases). Germline loops: CDR1 DFQATT, CDR2 SNEGSKA (reference sequence). The CDR3 is 14 amino acids. The germline V and J ends were trimmed by 0 bases and 5 bases, with 13 bases remaining between them.

The chain links TRBV5-5 to TRBJ1-6, with TRBD1 identical over 7 bases. The CDR3 is 15 residues long. V shed 0 bases and J 6 bases; nucleotides not matched to a gene: 3. CDR1 and CDR2 from the germline V gene are SGHKS and YYEKEE (reference sequence). The CDR3 DNA reads TGTGCCAGCAGCTTGGTGGAGGGGGCTAATTCACCCCTCCACTTT. Translating gives CASSLVEGANSPLHF.

The rearrangement links TRBV6-6 to TRBJ1-6; perhaps TRBD1 as D (6 bases). The CDR3 is 18 amino acids. The V gene's germline CDR1 is MNHNY and CDR2 SVGAGI (reference sequence). V dropped 6 bases and J dropped 0 bases, with 18 bases sitting between them. CDR3 protein: CASSNGSRGGSYNSPLHF. CDR3 coding DNA: TGTGCCAGCAGCAACGGCTCCAGGGGTGGCTCCTATAATTCACCCCTCCACTTT.

The rearrangement links TRBV2 to TRBJ2-2; 7 bases are shared with TRBD1. The CDR3 is 14 residues long. From germline, CDR1 is SNHLY and CDR2 FYNNEI. The CDR3 is CARGRQGNTGELFF. CDR3 in DNA: TGTGCTAGAGGGCGACAGGGTAACACCGGGGAGCTGTTTTTT.

The table lists this clonotype with a count of one. The V gene is TRBV20-1, the J gene TRBJ1-6, with a tentative D call TRBD1 (5 bases). CDR1 DFQATT and CDR2 SNEGSKA come from the germline V gene (reference sequence). This CDR3 comprises 15 residues. Between the trimmed V and J ends, which lost 3 bases and 9 bases, there was a span of 18 bases. CDR3 DNA sequence: TGCAGTGCTAGGGGAGGGGCAGGCTCCACTTCACCCCTCCACTTT. It specifies CSARGGAGSTSPLHF.

Details on this clonotype: One junction end disagrees with the germline gene, perhaps due to a read error. The chain carries TRBV24-1 and TRBJ2-6; 7 bases line up with TRBD1. Germline CDR1 is KGHDR and CDR2 is SFDVKD. This CDR3 is 13 amino acids long. The CDR3 DNA follows: TGTGCCACCAGTGGAGCAGGGGGCAACGTCCTGACTTTC. Its translation is CATSGAGGNVLTF.

This clonotype was seen many times. CDR3 loop: CASGGGRNEQFF. DNA for the CDR3: TGTGCCAGCGGCGGGGGGAGAAATGAGCAGTTCTTC. The genes are TRBV7-2 and TRBJ2-1, with TRBD2 identical over 8 bases. Germline CDR1 reads SGHTA; CDR2 reads FQGNSA. The J segment lost 7 bases and the V segment lost 8 bases, leaving 4 bases of the junction unmatched. The CDR3 consists of 12 residues.

The chain links TRBV12-3 or TRBV12-4 to TRBJ1-2, with D unclear. The ends were cut back, 1 base at V and 2 bases at J, with 11 bases in the middle. The CDR3 is 15 residues long. The CDR3: CASSLGQVGNYGYTF. The CDR3 nucleotides read TGTGCCAGCAGTTTAGGTCAGGTTGGAAACTATGGCTACACCTTC.

This clonotype was detected only a few times. The chain links TRBV29-1 to TRBJ1-1; no reliable D call. Germline CDR1 and CDR2: SQVTM and ANQGSEA. V gave up 6 bases and J gave up 4 bases, with 12 bases separating them. The CDR3 loop spans 12 amino acids. The chain's CDR3 is CSVLGWSTEAFF. CDR3 nucleotide sequence: TGCAGCGTACTAGGGTGGTCCACTGAAGCTTTCTTT.

The chain combines TRBV2 with TRBJ2-3; 8 nucleotides agree with TRBD2. Germline V lookup: CDR1 SNHLY, CDR2 FYNNEI. With V trimmed by 5 bases and J by 7 bases, 8 bases remained unmatched. CDR3 length: 14 residues. CDR3 nucleotide sequence: TGTGCCAGCAGTCCGGGACTAGTGTTTAATACGCAGTATTTT. It is translated as CASSPGLVFNTQYF. The variable domain in full, with the rest retrieved from reference TRBV2 and TRBJ2-3, is EPEVTQTPSHQVTQMGQEVILRCVPISNHLYFYWYRQILGQKVEFLVSFYNNEISEKSEIFDDQFSVERPDGSNFTLKIRSTKLEDSAMYFCASSPGLVFNTQYFGPGTRLTVL.

This clonotype was counted only a few times. V gene TRBV28 combines with J gene TRBJ2-3, with 14 nucleotides matching TRBD2. The CDR3 length is 16 residues. Germline V gene lookup returns CDR1 MDHEN and CDR2 SYDVKM. Trimming at V came to 7 bases and at J to 3 bases, leaving 6 bases not matched to a gene. CDR3 residues: CASTTSGRGRTDTQYF. The CDR3 DNA follows: TGTGCCAGCACGACTAGCGGGAGGGGGAGGACAGATACGCAGTATTTT.

As concerns this clonotype: With a much larger clone just one base away, this may be a read error. The V and J genes are TRBV11-2 and TRBJ2-2; weak D call: TRBD2 (5 bases). CDR1 is SGHAT, CDR2 FQNNGV, per germline. CDR3 size: 15 residues. The CDR3 is CASSSGVLSTAELFF. In DNA form, the CDR3 reads TGTGCCAGCAGCTCCGGGGTGCTATCCACCGCGGAGCTGTTTTTT.

This clonotype was seen only a few times. The germline gene is not matched at one end of the junction; a read error may be the cause. The V and J genes are TRBV11-3 and TRBJ2-7; D not certain. The CDR3 is made up of 12 amino acids. The germline gives CDR1 SGHNT, CDR2 YENEEA. The CDR3: CASSLPPYAQYF. The CDR3 region has the DNA TGTGCCAGCAGCCTCCCCCCCTACGCGCAGTACTTC.

Comments on this clonotype: Here the CDR3 omits its conserved ending phenylalanine or tryptophan, so a read error is the likely source. The chain combines TRBV5-1 with TRBJ1-2; D uncertain. Germline-derived CDR1 and CDR2 are SGHRS and YFSETQ. The V end was cut by 0 bases, the J end by 2 bases, with 5 bases between. The length of the CDR3 is 13 residues. The chain's CDR3 is CASSLGQNYGYTL. CDR3 DNA sequence: TGCGCCAGCAGCTTGGGGCAGAACTATGGCTACACCCTC.

This chain uses TRBV27 with TRBJ1-2, with TRBD1 matching over 10 bases. With 6 bases clipped from V and 7 bases from J, the junction kept 5 bases outside the gene matches. The V gene's germline CDR1 is MNHEY and CDR2 SMNVEV (reference sequence). This CDR3 has 13 residues. The CDR3 here is CASRTDRGLGYTF. The CDR3 coding sequence is TGTGCCAGCAGGACTGACAGGGGGCTTGGCTACACCTTC.

This clonotype was seen only a few times. The rearrangement uses TRBV6-1 and TRBJ1-2, with D hard to call. Germline assignment: CDR1 MNHNS and CDR2 SASEGT. The V end was cut by 0 bases, the J end by 5 bases, with 13 bases between. This CDR3 region has 15 residues. DNA for the CDR3: TGTGCCAGCAGTGAAGCTGGGGAAATTGGGTATGGCTACACCTTC. Translation gives CASSEAGEIGYGYTF.

For this clonotype: Being one base from a much bigger clone, this may be a read error. The V gene is TRBV11-2, the J gene TRBJ2-1; 9 bases are a match to TRBD1. The V gene's germline CDR1 is SGHAT and CDR2 FQNNGV. The CDR3 has 13 amino acids. J was trimmed by 12 bases and V by 1 base; bases with no gene match: 4. The CDR3 DNA is TGTGCCAGCAGCTTAGCACAGGGGGCCGGGCAGTTCTTC. Translation gives CASSLAQGAGQFF.

The V call is TRBV6-1, the J call TRBJ1-5, with a weak D call TRBD1 (5 bases). The V gene's germline CDR1 is MNHNS and CDR2 SASEGT. This CDR3 has 16 residues. Trimming removed 7 bases from V and 0 bases from J, with 16 bases in between. CDR3 loop: CASTQWGVFSNQPQHF. In nucleotides, the CDR3 is TGTGCCAGCACCCAATGGGGGGTCTTTAGCAATCAGCCCCAGCATTTT.

The CDR3 loop reads CASRWTGNYGYTF. The CDR3 coding sequence is TGTGCCAGCAGATGGACAGGGAACTATGGCTACACCTTC. The chain carries TRBV6-2 or TRBV6-3 and TRBJ1-2; 8 nucleotides agree with TRBD1. V trimming: 6 bases; J trimming: 2 bases; junction bases outside the gene matches: 2. Germline loops: CDR1 MNHEY, CDR2 SVGEGT. This CDR3 contains 13 residues.

This clonotype was detected many times. V usage is TRBV10-2 and J usage is TRBJ1-4; D is uncertain. The CDR3 has 13 amino acids. Trimming stripped 2 bases from V and 7 bases from J, with 8 bases between. The germline gives CDR1 WSHSY, CDR2 SAAADI. The CDR3 region has the DNA TGCGCCAGCAGTGAGCTGGGAAGTGAAAAACTGTTTTTT. Translated, it gives CASSELGSEKLFF.

Regarding this clonotype: A read error may be the cause here, since a much bigger clone is one base away. The CDR3 sequence: CASSHQLAGQETQHF. The CDR3 DNA sequence: TGTGCCAGCAGCCACCAACTAGCGGGGCAAGAGACCCAGCACTTC. The chain recombines TRBV7-8 with TRBJ2-5, with 10 bases matching TRBD2. The CDR3 has 15 residues. CDR1 SGHVS and CDR2 FQNEAQ come from the germline V gene.

In this sample, this clonotype turned up many times. The chain uses TRBV20-1 and TRBJ2-1, with TRBD2 identical over 13 bases. The germline CDR1 and CDR2 sequences are DFQATT and SNEGSKA (reference sequence). This CDR3 region has 13 residues. Germline trimming cut 6 bases from V and 9 bases from J; bases unmatched to any gene: 5. CDR3 nucleotides: TGCAGTGCCACGGGACTAGCGGGGACTGAGCAGTTCTTC. This codes for CSATGLAGTEQFF.

The CDR3 reads CASSPLSAASTDTQYF. The CDR3 region has the DNA TGTGCCAGCAGCCCGCTTAGCGCAGCTAGCACAGATACGCAGTATTTT. The chain couples TRBV5-4 to TRBJ2-3; possibly TRBD2 for D (5 bases). CDR3 length: 16 amino acids. Germline V gene sequence: CDR1 SGHNT, CDR2 YYREEE (reference sequence). V lost 4 bases, J lost 0 bases, and 15 bases lay in between.

This chain links TRBV5-1 with TRBJ1-3, with D possibly being TRBD1 (6 bases). With 4 bases removed from V and 0 bases from J, the gap between germline ends came to 14 bases. The CDR3 runs to 16 residues. The V gene's germline CDR1 is SGHRS and CDR2 YFSETQ. The CDR3 loop is CASSMNRVSSGNTIYF. CDR3 DNA sequence: TGCGCCAGCAGCATGAACAGGGTATCCTCTGGAAACACCATATATTTT.

In its sample, this clonotype was seen many times. The chain combines TRBV12-3 or TRBV12-4 with TRBJ2-7; D could derive from TRBD1 or TRBD2 (5 bases each). V lost 6 bases to trimming and J lost 3 bases, with 15 bases between them. This CDR3 region has 14 residues. CDR3 bases: TGTGCCAGCAGCCCCGGGACCGCTAACTACGAGCAGTACTTC. Its protein product is CASSPGTANYEQYF.